This T cell receptor beta chain is from a study of CD8+ T cells in alopecia areata. This CDR3 region has 15 residues. Trimming cost V 6 bases and J 0 bases, with 15 bases left between them. Germline V lookup: CDR1 MDHEN, CDR2 SYDVKM. Study conclusions and caveats: Clonality was higher in lesional than normal scalp, especially in alopecia totalis/universalis. Any link of baseline CD8+ expansion to response, resting on one nonresponder, remains uncertain.

The treatment: oral pan-JAK inhibitor, 5-10 mg twice daily. On this clone itself: The antigen is undetermined.

Following RNA extraction, reverse transcription yielded cDNA that acted as the sequencing template. Here immunoSEQ multiplex PCR was the method, and the copy in TCRdb shows in-frame clones only, minus some. The top ten hold around 6% of the sample, which has 100,000 to 150,000 clones, roughly 55% seen once. The starting material was CD4+ T cells sorted from blood, obtained at week 4, from a patient treated with tofacitinib. The V call is TRBV28, the J call TRBJ2-7; possibly TRBD2 for D (6 bases). The receptor was isolated from a human donor with alopecia areata. DNA of the CDR3: TGTGCCAGCAGGCGCGGGACTTTCGGCTCCTACGAGCAGTACTTC. As protein: CASRRGTFGSYEQYF. The variable domain in full, completed from reference TRBV28 and TRBJ2-7, reads DVKVTQSSRYLVKRTGEKVFLECVQDMDHENMFWYRQDPGLGLRLIYFSYDVKMKEKGDIPEGYSVSREKKERFSLILESASTNQTSMYLCASRRGTFGSYEQYFGPGTRLTVT.